What follows are 30 T cell receptor beta chains derived from one specimen sequenced in a study of cytomegalovirus exposure and HLA in healthy donors. TCRdb keeps only in-frame clones here, not all; method: immunoSEQ multiplex PCR. Altogether roughly 260,000 clones are present, around 90% being singletons, with the ten largest covering around 0.34%. The sequenced sample consisted of PBMCs. Receptors originate from a young woman in good health and CMV-seronegative.

The chain recombines TRBV5-1 with TRBJ2-3; the match to TRBD2 covers 7 bases. The CDR3 is made up of 16 amino acids. The V gene's germline CDR1 is SGHRS and CDR2 YFSETQ. V was pared by 0 bases and J by 2 bases, with 6 bases of the junction left unmatched. The CDR3 is CASSLGPGGNTDTQYF. The CDR3 nucleotides read TGCGCCAGCAGCTTGGGTCCGGGGGGAAACACAGATACGCAGTATTTT.

J is TRBJ1-6 and V is TRBV4-1; D is unresolved. V was clipped by 0 bases and J by 0 bases, with 6 bases between them. The CDR3 consists of 16 residues. CDR1 and CDR2 (germline): MGHRA, YSYEKL. CDR3 residues: CASSQDLSSYNSPLHF. The CDR3 nucleotides are TGCGCCAGCAGCCAAGATCTGAGCTCCTATAATTCACCCCTCCACTTT.

This clone was detected once. The genes are TRBV6-4 and TRBJ2-1; no reliable D call. V lost 0 bases and J lost 10, with 16 bases in between. Per the germline V gene, CDR1 is MRHNA and CDR2 is SNTAGT. The CDR3 extends over 15 amino acids. The CDR3 reads CASSDSFTANPEQFF. For the CDR3, the DNA is TGTGCCAGCAGTGACTCATTCACAGCAAACCCAGAGCAGTTCTTC.

The rearrangement joins TRBV27 to TRBJ2-3; 10 nucleotides line up with TRBD2. The length of the CDR3 is 17 residues. V lost 0 bases, J lost 4 bases, and 7 bases stayed unmatched. Germline CDR1 and CDR2: MNHEY and SMNVEV (reference sequence). In DNA, the CDR3 is TGTGCCAGCAGTTTATCGCCGGGACTAGCGTTTTCAGATACGCAGTATTTT. Its translation: CASSLSPGLAFSDTQYF.

This chain joins TRBV19 and TRBJ1-2; D gene unclear. CDR1 and CDR2 from the germline V gene are LNHDA and SQIVND (reference sequence). V was cut by 3 bases and J by 6 bases, with 8 bases left in between. This CDR3 is 12 amino acids long. The CDR3 region has the DNA TGTGCCAGTAGTATTCAGAGGGATGGCTACACCTTC. It yields the protein CASSIQRDGYTF.

V is TRBV28 and J is TRBJ1-1; TRBD1 aligns across 11 bases. This CDR3 is built from 13 residues. V was clipped by 6 bases and J by 11 bases; unmatched bases: 8. The V gene's germline CDR1 is MDHEN and CDR2 SYDVKM. Written as DNA, the CDR3 is TGTGCCAGCAGGAGGACAGGGGGCGGGTGGGCTTTCTTT. It specifies CASRRTGGGWAFF.

The chain carries TRBV6-6 and TRBJ1-1, with D hard to call. The CDR3 extends over 13 amino acids. Germline values: CDR1 MNHNY, CDR2 SVGAGI (reference sequence). Trimming took off 5 bases at V and 5 bases at J, with 12 bases between the two ends. The CDR3 spells CASSPVSGTEAFF. In DNA form, the CDR3 reads TGTGCCAGCAGTCCAGTTTCCGGGACTGAAGCTTTCTTT.

The J gene is TRBJ1-1, the V gene TRBV10-3; perhaps TRBD1 as D (6 bases). Germline V gene lookup returns CDR1 ENHRY and CDR2 SYGVKD. The CDR3 is 15 residues long. Trimming removed 3 bases at V and 1 base at J, with 12 bases between. CDR3 nucleotides: TGTGCCATCAGTGAAAAAGGGGGTCCGAACACTGAAGCTTTCTTT. As protein: CAISEKGGPNTEAFF.

This rearrangement joins TRBV10-1 to TRBJ1-5; 9 bases agree with TRBD1. This CDR3 comprises 16 residues. Germline CDR1 and CDR2: WNHNN and SYGVQD (reference sequence). Trimming removed 6 bases from V and 11 bases from J; junction bases left unmatched: 17. The CDR3 coding sequence is TGCGCCAGCAGAGACCCTGGGACAGGGACCGTGGTGGCCCAGCATTTT. Translating gives CASRDPGTGTVVAQHF.

CDR3 region: CASSDRFTEAFF. CDR3 DNA sequence: TGTGCCAGTAGCGACAGGTTCACTGAAGCTTTCTTT. The chain carries TRBV19 and TRBJ1-1, with D tentatively TRBD1 (6 bases). The CDR3 length is 12 residues. Germline CDR1 LNHDA, CDR2 SQIVND (reference sequence). V lost 6 bases, J lost 4 bases, and 9 bases lay in between.

J is TRBJ1-1 and V is TRBV6-5, with D tentatively TRBD1 (6 bases). Per the germline V gene, CDR1 is MNHEY and CDR2 is SVGAGI. The CDR3 runs to 14 residues. Trimming took 0 bases from V and 9 from J, leaving 14 bases between them. The CDR3 DNA reads as TGTGCCAGCAGTTACTCTGTGGGACACGAGCAAGCTTTCTTT. Protein product: CASSYSVGHEQAFF.

The V and J genes are TRBV2 and TRBJ2-7; 10 nucleotides line up with TRBD2. The V gene end was trimmed by 3 bases and the J gene end by 3 bases; junction bases not matched to a gene: 8. Germline V lookup: CDR1 SNHLY, CDR2 FYNNEI. CDR3 length equals 16 residues. CDR3 DNA: TGTGCCAGCAGTGAGGAAGCGGGGGGGCCATTCTACGAGCAGTACTTC. It is translated as CASSEEAGGPFYEQYF.

In regard to this clone: This same CDR3 is encoded by further DNA sequences in the sample. V usage is TRBV5-1 and J usage is TRBJ1-1; 11 bases line up with TRBD1. Unmatched junction bases numbered 0, after V lost 3 bases and J lost 5 bases. Germline-derived CDR1 and CDR2 are SGHRS and YFSETQ. The CDR3 runs to 13 residues. CDR3 loop: CASSWDRGTEAFF. CDR3 DNA sequence: TGCGCCAGCAGCTGGGACAGGGGGACTGAAGCTTTCTTT.

V and J are TRBV27 and TRBJ2-5; D might be TRBD2 (5 bases). With 4 bases removed from V and 0 bases from J, the gap between germline ends came to 9 bases. CDR3 length: 14 residues. Germline V lookup: CDR1 MNHEY, CDR2 SMNVEV (reference sequence). The chain's CDR3 is CASSYSDYQETQYF. The CDR3 DNA reads as TGTGCCAGCAGTTACTCGGACTACCAAGAGACCCAGTACTTC.

This chain uses TRBV4-3 with TRBJ2-7, with D possibly being TRBD1 (6 bases). V lost 4 bases to trimming and J lost 3 bases, with 10 bases between them. The CDR3 spans 13 residues. Per the germline V gene, CDR1 is LGHNA and CDR2 is YSLEER. CDR3 DNA sequence: TGCGCCAGCAGCCCCGAACAGGGCTACGAGCAGTACTTC. Translation: CASSPEQGYEQYF.

The V and J genes are TRBV5-4 and TRBJ2-5; 7 positions agree with TRBD2. Looked up from germline, CDR1 is SGHNT and CDR2 is YYREEE (reference sequence). V lost 0 bases to trimming and J lost 5 bases; unmatched junction nucleotides: 13. CDR3 size: 17 residues. This chain's CDR3 is CASSLASGSGVPETQYF. As DNA, the CDR3 is TGTGCCAGCAGCTTGGCATCGGGCAGCGGGGTTCCGGAGACCCAGTACTTC. Using reference TRBV5-4 and TRBJ2-5 for the parts outside the CDR3, the full variable domain is ETGVTQSPTHLIKTRGQQVTLRCSSQSGHNTVSWYQQALGQGPQFIFQYYREEENGRGNFPPRFSGLQFPNYSSELNVNALELDDSALYLCASSLASGSGVPETQYFGPGTRLLVL.

The rearrangement links TRBV7-2 to TRBJ2-7; 9 nucleotides line up with TRBD1. V was clipped by 2 bases and J by 6 bases; unmatched bases: 5. CDR1 SGHTA and CDR2 FQGNSA come from the germline V gene. This CDR3 spans 14 amino acids. The CDR3 reads CASSLWDREAEQYV. The CDR3 bases are TGTGCCAGCAGCTTATGGGACAGGGAGGCCGAGCAGTACGTC.

The rearrangement joins TRBV28 to TRBJ1-5; the D gene is possibly TRBD1 (6 bases). Germline CDR1 reads MDHEN; CDR2 reads SYDVKM. The length of the CDR3 is 15 residues. V gave up 4 bases and J gave up 0 bases, with 10 bases separating them. The CDR3 here is CASSSDRNSNQPQHF. CDR3 bases: TGTGCCAGCAGTTCGGACAGAAATAGCAATCAGCCCCAGCATTTT.

The chain couples TRBV4-1 to TRBJ1-2; possible D gene TRBD1, 5 bases. V was pared by 4 bases and J by 2 bases, with 14 bases between. The CDR3 is made up of 15 amino acids. The germline V gene has CDR1 MGHRA and CDR2 YSYEKL. CDR3 nucleotides: TGCGCCAGCAGCCCCACCTTGGGGCAAAACTATGGCTACACCTTC. This encodes CASSPTLGQNYGYTF.

The V gene is TRBV29-1, the J gene TRBJ2-1; 12 nucleotides agree with TRBD2. The V and J ends lost 6 bases and 6 bases, in that order; junction bases with no gene match: 9. In germline, CDR1 is SQVTM, CDR2 ANQGSEA. The CDR3 is 15 residues long. In DNA form, the CDR3 reads TGCAGCGTATGCCCCGGGACTAGCGGGTGCAATGAGCAGTTCTTC. Translating it yields CSVCPGTSGCNEQFF.

As DNA, the CDR3 is TGTGCCAGCAGCTCCTATCCACAGGGGACAGATACGCAGTATTTT. As protein: CASSSYPQGTDTQYF. The rearrangement joins TRBV5-6 to TRBJ2-3; TRBD1 aligns across 7 bases. The V and J ends lost 3 bases and 3 bases, in that order; junction bases with no gene match: 7. The germline V gene has CDR1 SGHDT and CDR2 YYEEEE. The CDR3 totals 15 residues.

V is TRBV18 and J is TRBJ1-2; 8 bases are a match to TRBD1. The CDR3 has 17 residues. The junction had 12 bases not matched to a gene; V was cut back by 3 bases and J by 3 bases. Germline CDR1 is KGHSH and CDR2 is LQKENI. DNA of the CDR3: TGTGCCAGCTCACCCCGAAGGGGACAGGAAAGGGACTATGGCTACACCTTC. Translating gives CASSPRRGQERDYGYTF.

The chain recombines TRBV5-4 with TRBJ1-1; 8 bases agree with TRBD1. J lost 1 base, V lost 2 bases, and 7 bases had no gene match. CDR1 and CDR2 (germline): SGHNT, YYREEE (reference sequence). The CDR3 covers 16 residues. The CDR3 DNA reads TGTGCCAGCAGCTTTTCAGGGGGCCGTAGGAACACTGAAGCTTTCTTT. Encoded protein: CASSFSGGRRNTEAFF.

The chain employs TRBV5-1 and TRBJ1-1; 7 nucleotides match TRBD1. CDR1 is SGHRS, CDR2 YFSETQ, per germline. The ends lost 4 bases at V and 7 bases at J; junction bases unmatched: 13. The CDR3 is 15 residues long. The CDR3 sequence is CASSEGGQQQDEAFF. The CDR3, as DNA: TGCGCCAGCAGCGAAGGGGGACAGCAACAGGATGAAGCTTTCTTT.

The V and J genes are TRBV2 and TRBJ1-5; possibly TRBD1 for D (5 bases). The V and J ends lost 4 bases and 0 bases respectively, with 13 bases between them. The germline V gene encodes CDR1 SNHLY and CDR2 FYNNEI. The CDR3 is made up of 16 amino acids. The CDR3 DNA reads as TGTGCCAGCAGTGCGTGGGGAGGGGATAGCAATCAGCCCCAGCATTTT. It encodes CASSAWGGDSNQPQHF.

The rearrangement uses TRBV28 and TRBJ2-7; 8 nucleotides align to TRBD1. This CDR3 is 13 amino acids long. After removal of 4 bases from V and 5 bases from J, the junction contained 4 bases not matched to a gene. The V gene's germline CDR1 is MDHEN and CDR2 SYDVKM. The CDR3 region is CASSSGGMNEQYF. The CDR3 nucleotides read TGTGCCAGCAGTTCAGGGGGCATGAACGAGCAGTACTTC.

This sequence joins TRBV6-5 and TRBJ2-1; TRBD1 is a possible D gene (6 bases). The CDR3 runs to 13 residues. Germline CDR1 MNHEY, CDR2 SVGAGI. V was trimmed by 6 bases and J by 7 bases, leaving 13 bases between them. The CDR3 reads CASSKTGWNEQFF. The CDR3 DNA reads TGTGCCAGCAGCAAAACAGGGTGGAATGAGCAGTTCTTC.

The chain employs TRBV4-3 and TRBJ1-5; perhaps TRBD1 as D (6 bases). CDR3 length: 15 residues. Germline V CDR1 and CDR2: LGHNA, YSLEER. The V and J ends lost 1 base and 4 bases respectively, with 11 bases between them. The DNA for the CDR3 is TGCGCCAGCAGCCAAGGGACAGCACAGAATCAGCCCCAGCATTTT. Its translation is CASSQGTAQNQPQHF.

This chain joins TRBV2 and TRBJ2-7; 10 bases are shared with TRBD1. Germline assignment: CDR1 SNHLY and CDR2 FYNNEI. The CDR3 length is 13 residues. V was pared by 6 bases and J by 6 bases, with 5 bases of the junction left unmatched. This chain's CDR3 is CASRLGTGVEQYF. DNA for the CDR3: TGTGCCAGCAGACTCGGGACAGGGGTCGAGCAGTACTTC.

The chain recombines TRBV18 with TRBJ1-4, with a weak D call TRBD1 (6 bases). Trimming pared 6 bases from V and 3 bases from J, leaving 14 bases between. Germline V gives CDR1 KGHSH, CDR2 LQKENI. CDR3 length equals 15 residues. Here the CDR3 DNA reads TGTGCCAGCTCCCCCCCGGACAGTTCTAATGAAAAACTGTTTTTT. Translation: CASSPPDSSNEKLFF.